This T cell receptor (beta chain) was obtained from a study of T cells in narcolepsy. Remarks on this clone: The antigen is unknown.

The study, taken as a whole, reports: Comparing one patient's CSF and blood CD4+ clonotypes highlighted HCRT- and TRIB2-specific autoreactive clonotypes.

Sequencing used immunoSEQ multiplex PCR; TCRdb keeps in-frame clones, though not all of them. The sample includes roughly 30,000 clones, 78% of them seen just once. This CDR3 is 13 amino acids long. V gave up 7 bases and J gave up 1 base, with 10 bases separating them. CDR1 SNHLY and CDR2 FYNNEI come from the germline V gene. The source material was CD45RA- memory CD4+ T cells from PBMCs. This rearrangement joins TRBV2 to TRBJ2-5; D not certain. The origin of this receptor is a human donor with narcolepsy. CDR3 residues: CASNGQAQETQYF. The CDR3 coding sequence is TGTGCCAGCAATGGGCAGGCCCAAGAGACCCAGTACTTC.